The 20 T cell receptor beta chains listed next were all sequenced from one sample in a study of identical twins. TCRdb re-called the 5' RACE reads through MiXCR, storing one row per CDR3 protein. The table lists roughly 1,500,000 distinct CDR3 sequences, less than 35% of them singletons. The sequenced sample consisted of cord blood. The receptors stem from a newborn girl in good health.

This clonotype was seen only a few times. CDR3 protein: CSATALRSSYEQYF. The CDR3 DNA reads TGCAGTGCCACAGCCCTCAGAAGCTCCTACGAGCAGTACTTC. The rearrangement links TRBV20-1 to TRBJ2-7; D is unclear. The CDR3 runs 14 residues. Trimming cost V 6 bases and J 0 bases, with 15 bases left between them. The germline gives CDR1 DFQATT, CDR2 SNEGSKA (reference sequence).

The chain is built from TRBV10-3 and TRBJ1-1, with 9 bases fitting TRBD1. This CDR3 comprises 13 residues. V was clipped by 7 bases and J by 3 bases; unmatched bases: 3. Per germline, CDR1 ENHRY and CDR2 SYGVKD. The CDR3 sequence is CAITWDRDTEAFF. CDR3 DNA: TGTGCCATCACCTGGGACAGGGACACTGAAGCTTTCTTT.

This clonotype was counted a few times. The V and J genes are TRBV20-1 and TRBJ2-2; the D gene is possibly TRBD2 (5 bases). Trimming left V 3 bases short and J 0 bases short, with 5 bases between. This CDR3 comprises 13 residues. Germline CDR1 DFQATT, CDR2 SNEGSKA (reference sequence). In DNA, the CDR3 is TGCAGTGCTAGGGACTCGAACACCGGGGAGCTGTTTTTT. This gives the protein CSARDSNTGELFF.

The chain recombines TRBV5-1 with TRBJ2-7, with 7 positions matching TRBD2. This CDR3 is 15 amino acids long. Germline values: CDR1 SGHRS, CDR2 YFSETQ. After removal of 4 bases from V and 7 bases from J, the junction contained 14 bases not matched to a gene. CDR3 amino acids: CASSPASGSYNEQYF. CDR3 nucleotide sequence: TGCGCCAGCAGCCCCGCTAGCGGATCCTACAATGAGCAGTACTTC.

This clonotype occurred a few times. The chain recombines TRBV6-6 with TRBJ2-5, with TRBD1 matching 9 bases. The CDR3 has 17 amino acids. The germline V gene has CDR1 MNHNY and CDR2 SVGAGI (reference sequence). The V and J ends lost 3 bases and 6 bases, in that order; junction bases with no gene match: 14. The CDR3, as DNA: TGTGCCAGCAGTTATTTCCGCCCGGGACAGGGAGGGAAGACCCAGTACTTC. The encoded protein is CASSYFRPGQGGKTQYF.

The genes are TRBV6-4 and TRBJ1-5; D call uncertain. The V gene's germline CDR1 is MRHNA and CDR2 SNTAGT. The CDR3 covers 13 residues. V lost 4 bases and J 5 bases, leaving 9 bases between the germline ends. In DNA form, the CDR3 reads TGTGCCAGCAGTGTAGAGATGGATCAGCCCCAGCATTTT. Translating gives CASSVEMDQPQHF.

This chain uses TRBV9 with TRBJ2-1, with D possibly called TRBD1 or TRBD2 (5 bases each). This CDR3 region has 13 residues. Trimming left V 6 bases short and J 9 bases short, with 16 bases between. The germline gives CDR1 SGDLS, CDR2 YYNGEE. CDR3 bases: TGTGCCAGCAACCCGGGACCCCGCACTGAGCAGTTCTTC. Protein product: CASNPGPRTEQFF.

This clonotype was seen more than once but under ten times. The V and J genes are TRBV2 and TRBJ2-4; D perhaps matches TRBD2 (6 bases). The germline CDR1 and CDR2 sequences are SNHLY and FYNNEI. CDR3 length: 14 amino acids. With 4 bases removed from V and 6 bases from J, the gap between germline ends came to 13 bases. CDR3 loop: CASSVLASRNIQYF. The CDR3 nucleotides read TGTGCCAGCAGTGTACTAGCCTCGAGAAACATTCAGTACTTC.

This clonotype has only a few counts. This chain joins TRBV28 and TRBJ1-2; TRBD1 matches 9 bases. This CDR3 contains 15 residues. Germline values: CDR1 MDHEN, CDR2 SYDVKM. With V trimmed by 6 bases and J by 5 bases, 10 bases remained unmatched. The CDR3 nucleotides are TGTGCCAGCAGGTCCCCGGGACAGGGTCTGTATGGCTACACCTTC. The encoded protein is CASRSPGQGLYGYTF.

The chain combines TRBV9 with TRBJ2-7; TRBD2 agrees at 8 bases. Trimming took 3 bases from V and 3 from J; bases not matched to a gene: 5. Per the germline V gene, CDR1 is SGDLS and CDR2 is YYNGEE. The CDR3 runs 14 residues. As DNA, the CDR3 is TGTGCCAGCAGCGCGACTAGCGCCGGCTACGAGCAGTACTTC. Its protein product is CASSATSAGYEQYF.

Note on this clonotype: The junction differs from germline at one of its ends, possibly a read error. The chain has TRBV16 and TRBJ2-1; D is ambiguous. Germline values: CDR1 KGHSY, CDR2 FQNENV. The CDR3 totals 15 residues. The CDR3, as DNA: TGTGCCGGCAGCCAAGGGTCGGGCCGAGATAATGAGCAGTTCTTC. The encoded protein is CAGSQGSGRDNEQFF.

The rearrangement links TRBV7-2 to TRBJ1-3, with D tentatively TRBD1 (6 bases). Germline CDR1 and CDR2: SGHTA and FQGNSA. Trimming took off 3 bases at V and 4 bases at J, with 19 bases between the two ends. This CDR3 contains 17 residues. In nucleotides, the CDR3 is TGTGCCAGCAGCTTGGATCTCGCAGGGGACTCCGGAAACACCATATATTTT. Amino acid sequence: CASSLDLAGDSGNTIYF.

This sequence joins TRBV4-2 and TRBJ2-7; TRBD1 or TRBD2 may be the D gene (5 bases each). CDR1 LGHNA and CDR2 YNFKEQ come from the germline V gene. V lost 1 base to trimming and J lost 1 base, with 14 bases between them. CDR3 length: 16 amino acids. CDR3 amino acids: CASSQVEGRNSYEQYF. CDR3 bases: TGTGCCAGCAGCCAAGTCGAGGGGCGAAATTCCTACGAGCAGTACTTC.

In this sample, this clonotype turned up many times. This rearrangement joins TRBV3-1 to TRBJ2-5; weak D call: TRBD2 (5 bases). This CDR3 contains 14 residues. The V and J ends lost 4 bases and 0 bases respectively, with 9 bases between them. Germline CDR1 is LGHDT and CDR2 is YNNKEL (reference sequence). CDR3 DNA sequence: TGTGCCAGCAGCCTAGGACTCCACCAAGAGACCCAGTACTTC. It yields the protein CASSLGLHQETQYF.

This chain uses TRBV5-1 with TRBJ2-5; no firm D call. The J call may be faulty, since TRBJ2-7 better matches the DNA end. The length of the CDR3 is 13 residues. Germline-derived CDR1 and CDR2 are SGHRS and YFSETQ. Here the CDR3 DNA reads TGCGCCAGCAGCTTGGTGGTTACAAACGAGCAGTACTTC. This gives the protein CASSLVVTNEQYF.

This clonotype has at least ten counts. V usage is TRBV3-1 and J usage is TRBJ2-7; no clear D. The CDR3 extends over 13 amino acids. Germline-derived CDR1 and CDR2 are LGHDT and YNNKEL (reference sequence). V dropped 4 bases and J dropped 2 bases, with 9 bases sitting between them. CDR3 loop: CASSRPSTYEQYF. The CDR3, as DNA: TGTGCCAGCAGCCGTCCGTCCACCTACGAGCAGTACTTC.

The chain carries TRBV11-2 and TRBJ2-7; D assignment may be TRBD1 or TRBD2 (5 bases each). Near its end, the DNA agrees better with TRBJ2-5, so the J call may be wrong. CDR1 and CDR2 (germline): SGHAT, FQNNGV. This CDR3 has 16 residues. CDR3 bases: TGTGCCAGCAGCTTAGATCGGGTTTACAGGAGGGAGACCCAGTACTTC. Its protein product is CASSLDRVYRRETQYF.

Turning to this clonotype: One end of the junction fails to match germline, which may point to a read error. The rearrangement joins TRBV28 to TRBJ1-6, with D perhaps matching TRBD1 (5 bases). Per germline, CDR1 MDHEN and CDR2 SYDVKM. CDR3 length equals 13 residues. The chain's CDR3 is CASIGEGNSPPHF. The DNA of the CDR3 is TGTGCCAGCATAGGGGAAGGTAATTCACCCCCCCACTTT.

The V call is TRBV5-1, the J call TRBJ2-1; 7 bases fit TRBD1. In germline, CDR1 is SGHRS, CDR2 YFSETQ. CDR3 length equals 17 residues. The trim removed 0 bases at V and 5 bases at J, leaving 11 bases unmatched. The CDR3 spells CASSLGQQGYPHNEQFF. The CDR3 DNA reads TGCGCCAGCAGCTTGGGACAACAGGGGTACCCCCACAATGAGCAGTTCTTC.

The V call is TRBV6-1, the J call TRBJ1-2, with D maybe TRBD1 (5 bases). V was cut by 4 bases and J by 4 bases, with 10 bases left in between. Germline V gene sequence: CDR1 MNHNS, CDR2 SASEGT. The CDR3 extends over 13 amino acids. CDR3 sequence reads: CASSGEGSYGYTF. The CDR3 bases are TGTGCCAGCAGTGGAGAGGGGTCCTATGGCTACACCTTC.